Shown below are 4 T cell receptor beta chains from a single sample sequenced in a study of cytomegalovirus exposure and HLA in healthy donors. The PCR employed 60 Vbeta primers together with 13 Jbeta primers. This table comes from immunoSEQ multiplex PCR, and its TCRdb copy is limited to in-frame clones, with some not included. The data contain more than 150,000 clones, about four fifths of them singletons. What was sequenced was PBMCs. These TCRs come from a middle-aged man in good health and CMV-seronegative.

V usage is TRBV6-5 and J usage is TRBJ2-7, with 12 bases matching TRBD2. The germline V gene encodes CDR1 MNHEY and CDR2 SVGAGI. The CDR3 consists of 16 residues. Trimming took 4 bases from V and 7 from J; bases not matched to a gene: 11. The CDR3 DNA reads TGTGCCAGCAGTTCGACGACTAGCGGGAGATCAAGAGAGCAGTACTTC. Translation gives CASSSTTSGRSREQYF.

This clone was seen only once. The chain employs TRBV5-1 and TRBJ2-5; D is possibly TRBD1 (5 bases). This CDR3 region has 12 residues. V dropped 2 bases and J dropped 7 bases, with 9 bases sitting between them. Per germline, CDR1 SGHRS and CDR2 YFSETQ. In DNA form, the CDR3 reads TGCGCCAGCAGCTTCCCAAGGGGGACCCAGTACTTC. Its protein product is CASSFPRGTQYF. Based on the CDR3 plus reference TRBV5-1 and TRBJ2-5, the full variable domain is KAGVTQTPRYLIKTRGQQVTLSCSPISGHRSVSWYQQTPGQGLQFLFEYFSETQRNKGNFPGRFSGRQFSNSRSEMNVSTLELGDSALYLCASSFPRGTQYFGPGTRLLVL.

This clone showed up just a few times. In DNA form, the CDR3 reads TGTGCCAGCAGCGGTCGACTAGCGGCAGAGACCCAGTACTTC. Amino acid sequence: CASSGRLAAETQYF. V and J are TRBV7-2 and TRBJ2-5; 9 positions agree with TRBD2. V trimming: 5 bases; J trimming: 4 bases; junction bases outside the gene matches: 5. CDR1 is SGHTA, CDR2 FQGNSA, per germline. The CDR3 sequence is 14 residues long.

The rearrangement joins TRBV21-1 to TRBJ1-2; TRBD1, the table's D call, lacks a check against the DNA. TRBV21-1 is an annotated pseudogene. The CDR3 is 14 residues long. This CDR3 is CASSQGGNNYGYTF. Written as DNA, the CDR3 is TGTGCCAGCTCACAGGGGGGGAATAACTATGGCTACACCTTC.